A selection of T cell receptor beta chains follows, all from one sample in a study of CD8+ T cells in alopecia areata. The protocol was immunoSEQ multiplex PCR, while the TCRdb copy is restricted to in-frame clones and leaves out a portion. The sample has about 74,000 clones; 29% are singletons. The specimen comprised CD8+ T cells sorted from blood, sampled at week 4, from a patient treated with tofacitinib. The receptors shown here come from a human donor with alopecia areata. CDR3s include the opening cysteine and the closing phenylalanine or tryptophan. A D gene is named only where the DNA matches it firmly. Where a row states a size, it is once, few, many or the class of an expanded clone; other rows omit it.

v_gene	j_gene	abundance	d_gene	CDR3nt	CDR3aa
TRBV11-2	TRBJ2-5	.	.	TGTGCCAGCACTATCTCCTTCAACCAAGAGACCCAGTACTTC	CASTISFNQETQYF
TRBV2	TRBJ2-7	.	TRBD2	TGTGCCAGCAGTGGAGACGGGGGGGCCTACGAGCAGTACTTC	CASSGDGGAYEQYF
TRBV30	TRBJ2-5	few	.	TGTGCCTGGAGTGTACTTGGAGAGACCCAGTACTTC	CAWSVLGETQYF
TRBV2	TRBJ2-7	.	TRBD1	TGTGCCAGCAGAGGTCAGGGGGCCTACGAGCAGTACTTC	CASRGQGAYEQYF
TRBV29-1	TRBJ2-7	.	.	TGCAGCGTCACCACGGAGACCTACGAGCAGTACTTC	CSVTTETYEQYF
TRBV4-3	TRBJ2-1	few	.	TGCGCCAGCAGCCAAGATGCGGTGAGTGAGCAGTTCTTC	CASSQDAVSEQFF
TRBV11-2	TRBJ2-1	few	.	TGTGCCAGCAGCCAGGCAGGACAGCAAATCTACAATGAGCAGTTCTTC	CASSQAGQQIYNEQFF
TRBV4-3	TRBJ2-3	many	.	TGCGCCAGCAGCCAAGAGTTAGGTGGGGGGGGGCTCACAGATACGCAGTATTTT	CASSQELGGGGLTDTQYF
TRBV29-1	TRBJ2-3	.	.	TGCAAGGTTAACCTTGAGACGCAGTATTTT	CKVNLETQYF
TRBV6-5	TRBJ2-5	.	TRBD1	TGTGCCAGCAGTGGAACTACAGGGGATTCGGAGACCCAGTACTTC	CASSGTTGDSETQYF
TRBV25-1	TRBJ2-1	few	TRBD2	TGTGCCAGCAGTGAAACCCCTAGCGGGATCGATGAGCAGTTCTTC	CASSETPSGIDEQFF
TRBV29-1	TRBJ2-7	few	.	TGCAGCGTTGAACCAGGAGGGGGCCCCTACGAGCAGTACTTC	CSVEPGGGPYEQYF
TRBV16	TRBJ2-5	.	.	TGTGCCAGCAGCGGAGGGGGCCTGGGAGAGACCCAGTACTTC	CASSGGGLGETQYF
TRBV27	TRBJ1-1	.	.	TGTGCCAGCAGTTGGAACAGGAACACTGAAGCTTTCTTT	CASSWNRNTEAFF
TRBV29-1	TRBJ2-6	.	.	TGCAGCGCCCAACAGGACTCTGGGGCCAACGTCCTGACTTTC	CSAQQDSGANVLTF
TRBV27	TRBJ2-6	.	.	TGTGCCAGCAGTTTTATCGTCAGCTCTGGGGCCAACGTCCTGACTTTC	CASSFIVSSGANVLTF